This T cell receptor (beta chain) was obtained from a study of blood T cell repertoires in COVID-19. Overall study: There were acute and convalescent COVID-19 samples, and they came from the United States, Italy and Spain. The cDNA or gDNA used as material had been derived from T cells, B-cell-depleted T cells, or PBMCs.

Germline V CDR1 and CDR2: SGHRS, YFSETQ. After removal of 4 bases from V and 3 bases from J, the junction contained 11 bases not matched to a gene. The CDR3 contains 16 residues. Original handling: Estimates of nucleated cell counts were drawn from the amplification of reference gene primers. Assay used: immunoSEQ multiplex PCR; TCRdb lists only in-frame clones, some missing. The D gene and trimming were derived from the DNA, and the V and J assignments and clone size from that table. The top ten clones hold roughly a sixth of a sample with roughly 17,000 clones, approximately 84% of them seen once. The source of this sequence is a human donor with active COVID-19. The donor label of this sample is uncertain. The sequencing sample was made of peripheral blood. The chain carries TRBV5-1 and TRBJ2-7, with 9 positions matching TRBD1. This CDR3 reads CASSANVGTGYYEQYF. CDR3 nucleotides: TGCGCCAGCAGCGCAAACGTCGGGACAGGGTACTACGAGCAGTACTTC.